The source of this T cell receptor beta chain is a study of blood T cell repertoires in COVID-19. On the study more broadly: Samples of COVID-19 (acute and convalescent) were obtained from the United States, Italy and Spain. T cells, B-cell-depleted T cells, or PBMCs provided the cDNA or gDNA that served as material.

V dropped 4 bases and J dropped 8 bases, with 15 bases sitting between them. Germline V lookup: CDR1 SGHRS, CDR2 YFSETQ. This CDR3 region has 14 residues. As processed by the authors: Researchers report that nucleated cell counts were estimated from reference gene primer amplification. Profiling relied on immunoSEQ multiplex PCR, and the TCRdb table lists in-frame clones only, not all of them. From that table come the V and J calls and clone size; the DNA was used to work out D and trimming. The sample holds 200,000 to 250,000 clones, approximately 91% seen once. The sequence was obtained from a woman aged 60-75 years with acute or convalescent COVID-19. This sequence joins TRBV5-1 and TRBJ1-4; possible D gene TRBD1, 5 bases. The sample consisted of peripheral blood. DNA for the CDR3: TGCGCCAGCAGCAGCGGGACTCAGTCCGAAAAACTGTTTTTT. This gives the protein CASSSGTQSEKLFF.